Listed below are T cell receptor beta chains from one sample, sequenced in a study of blood T cell repertoires in COVID-19. Using immunoSEQ multiplex PCR, the repertoire was profiled, and TCRdb retains in-frame clones only, with some absent. The data show roughly 70,000 clones, with about 90% seen just once and 5.2% held by the top ten. The sequenced sample consisted of peripheral blood. These receptors were taken from a man aged 45-60 years with active COVID-19. The CDR3 runs from the conserved cysteine through the conserved F or W. Each record gives: D gene, J gene, V gene, clone size, CDR3 protein, CDR3 DNA. The D gene is left open where the match is weak. Clone size appears in some rows only: once, few, many, or a class for an expanded clone.

TRBD1 | TRBJ2-1 | TRBV28 | - | CASSKTGGHNEQFF | TGTGCCAGCAGTAAAACAGGGGGACACAATGAGCAGTTCTTC
TRBD1 | TRBJ1-1 | TRBV19 | - | CASSDDRGQITMNTEAFF | TGTGCCAGTAGTGACGATAGGGGGCAGATTACAATGAACACTGAAGCTTTCTTT
TRBD2 | TRBJ2-1 | TRBV7-9 | few | CASSLVGLAGRSSYNEQFF | TGTGCCAGCAGCTTAGTAGGTCTAGCGGGACGAAGCTCCTACAATGAGCAGTTCTTC
TRBD2 | TRBJ2-1 | TRBV2 | - | CASSGLAGVNEQFF | TGTGCCAGCTCAGGACTAGCGGGAGTCAATGAGCAGTTCTTC
TRBD2 | TRBJ2-1 | TRBV6-6 | - | CASARAGVGEQFF | TGTGCCAGCGCGAGAGCGGGAGTGGGTGAGCAGTTCTTC
TRBD1 | TRBJ2-1 | TRBV18 | - | CASSPPGQGFEQFF | TGTGCCAGCTCACCACCGGGACAGGGATTTGAGCAGTTCTTC
- | TRBJ2-2 | TRBV7-2 | - | CASSFLQGKGNTGELFF | TGTGCCAGCAGCTTTCTCCAGGGGAAAGGGAACACCGGGGAGCTGTTTTTT
- | TRBJ1-2 | TRBV7-2 | - | CASSSPLRTAVFGYTF | TGTGCCAGCAGCTCCCCCTTAAGGACAGCCGTCTTCGGGTACACCTTC
TRBD1 | TRBJ2-7 | TRBV6-6 | - | CASTPWTGVTYEQYF | TGTGCCAGCACCCCATGGACAGGGGTAACCTACGAGCAGTACTTC
- | TRBJ2-7 | TRBV27 | - | CASSLGALSYEQYF | TGTGCCAGCAGTTTGGGAGCGCTGTCCTACGAGCAGTACTTC
TRBD1 | TRBJ1-2 | TRBV2 | - | CATRTGDGYTF | TGTGCCACCAGGACAGGGGATGGCTACACCTTC
- | TRBJ1-2 | TRBV11-2 | few | CASSEISPKSFSNYGYTF | TGTGCCAGCAGCGAAATTTCCCCTAAAAGTTTTTCTAACTATGGCTACACCTTC
- | TRBJ2-1 | TRBV9 | - | CASSVESHYNEQFF | TGTGCCAGCAGCGTAGAATCCCACTACAATGAGCAGTTCTTC
TRBD2 | TRBJ2-3 | TRBV5-1 | - | CASSLAATSGTDTQYF | TGCGCCAGCAGCTTGGCCGCGACTAGCGGCACAGATACGCAGTATTTT
- | TRBJ2-1 | TRBV24-1 | - | CATSDPSSYNEQFF | TGTGCCACCAGTGACCCGAGCTCCTACAATGAGCAGTTCTTC
- | TRBJ2-2 | TRBV11-3 | few | CASSLPRAGVGTGELFF | TGTGCCAGCAGCTTACCTCGGGCAGGGGTGGGCACCGGGGAGCTGTTTTTT
TRBD2 | TRBJ2-1 | TRBV7-2 | - | CASSLAWQREGRGGGEQFF | TGTGCCAGCAGCTTAGCGTGGCAGCGGGAGGGCCGCGGGGGAGGTGAGCAGTTCTTC
- | TRBJ1-2 | TRBV4-1 | - | CASSQVQGRAYGYTF | TGCGCCAGCAGCCAAGTTCAGGGGAGGGCCTATGGCTACACCTTC
TRBD1 | TRBJ2-1 | TRBV29-1 | - | CSAPDGTGVSEQFF | TGCAGCGCTCCTGATGGGACAGGGGTCAGTGAGCAGTTCTTC
- | TRBJ1-2 | TRBV28 | - | CASSFSDSYGYTF | TGTGCCAGCAGTTTTTCGGACAGCTATGGCTACACCTTC
TRBD1 | TRBJ2-7 | TRBV9 | - | CASSDGTAVEQYF | TGTGCCAGCAGCGACGGGACAGCGGTCGAGCAGTACTTC
TRBD1 | TRBJ2-7 | TRBV19 | - | CASSRGTGDYEQYF | TGTGCCAGTAGTAGGGGGACAGGGGACTACGAGCAGTACTTC
TRBD2 | TRBJ2-7 | TRBV19 | - | CASSNSGRAGYEQYF | TGTGCCAGTAGTAACAGCGGGAGGGCCGGGTACGAGCAGTACTTC
TRBD1 | TRBJ1-6 | TRBV6-6 | - | CASRGDRDNSPLHF | TGTGCCAGCAGGGGGGACAGGGACAATTCACCCCTCCACTTT
TRBD1 | TRBJ2-7 | TRBV4-2 | - | CASSPGQGDYEQYF | TGTGCCAGCAGCCCGGGACAGGGGGACTACGAGCAGTACTTC
- | TRBJ2-7 | TRBV12-3/TRBV12-4 | - | CASSGTGLQQYF | TGTGCCAGCAGTGGCACAGGGCTGCAGCAGTACTTC
TRBD2 | TRBJ2-7 | TRBV4-1 | - | CASSQDLGLAGLEQYF | TGCGCCAGCAGCCAAGATCTGGGGCTAGCGGGACTCGAGCAGTACTTC
TRBD2 | TRBJ2-1 | TRBV13 | - | CASRRGAGASEQFF | TGTGCCAGCAGGCGCGGAGCGGGAGCATCTGAGCAGTTCTTC
TRBD1 | TRBJ1-2 | TRBV12-3/TRBV12-4 | - | CASSHRDRDGYTF | TGTGCCAGCAGTCACCGGGACAGAGACGGCTACACCTTC
- | TRBJ1-1 | TRBV4-1 | - | CASSQDRAGGTEAFF | TGCGCCAGCAGCCAAGATCGGGCCGGGGGCACTGAAGCTTTCTTT
TRBD2 | TRBJ2-1 | TRBV6-6 | - | CASTRPRGLAGVAEQFF | TGTGCCAGCACTCGCCCCAGGGGGCTAGCGGGAGTAGCTGAGCAGTTCTTC